The 2 T cell receptor beta chains reported below all come from one sample, sequenced in a study of blood T cell repertoires in COVID-19. Data came from immunoSEQ multiplex PCR; TCRdb stores just in-frame clones and leaves some out. The sample carries 150,000 to 200,000 clones, more than 80% recorded once. Sequencing was done on a sample of peripheral blood. The origin of the receptors is an older woman with acute or convalescent COVID-19.

The gene calls are TRBV12-3 or TRBV12-4 and TRBJ2-7; TRBD2 matches at 8 bases. V was pared by 6 bases and J by 5 bases, with 6 bases of the junction left unmatched. This CDR3 has 13 amino acids. CDR3 DNA: TGTGCCAGCAGGGGGTTGACTAGCGACGAGCAGTACTTC. It specifies CASRGLTSDEQYF.

The J gene is TRBJ2-1, the V gene TRBV18; unclear D gene. Germline V gene sequence: CDR1 KGHSH, CDR2 LQKENI. Trimming took off 6 bases at V and 8 bases at J, with 8 bases between the two ends. CDR3 length: 11 residues. The CDR3 region is CASSPSYEQFF. CDR3 bases: TGTGCCAGCTCCCCCTCCTATGAGCAGTTCTTC.